This entry lists 7 T cell receptor beta chains sequenced from one sample in a study of shared T cell receptors in the human thymus. TCRdb's copy holds only in-frame clones and misses some; the assay was immunoSEQ multiplex PCR. This sample has about 660,000 clones, with about 89% found just once. This same sample was also part of a study on human thymus T cells.

The sequenced sample consisted of thymocytes. The receptors here all came from a boy in the first two years of life with a congenital heart defect.

This chain uses TRBV28 with TRBJ2-5, with 8 bases fitting TRBD2. This CDR3 has 14 amino acids. Trimming at V came to 2 bases and at J to 5 bases, leaving 4 bases not matched to a gene. From germline, CDR1 is MDHEN and CDR2 SYDVKM. CDR3 DNA sequence: TGTGCCAGCAGTTTAGCGGGGGGTCAGGAGACCCAGTACTTC. Protein: CASSLAGGQETQYF.

This clone has a single count. The chain recombines TRBV9 with TRBJ2-3; D ambiguous. The germline V and J ends were trimmed by 0 bases and 2 bases, with 7 bases remaining between them. The CDR3 contains 14 residues. CDR1 SGDLS and CDR2 YYNGEE come from the germline V gene. The CDR3 DNA is TGTGCCAGCAGCGTAGGGCGGCCCACAGATACGCAGTATTTT. Translated, it gives CASSVGRPTDTQYF.

This clone was recorded a few times. J is TRBJ1-1 and V is TRBV28, with no clear D. V was pared by 5 bases and J by 0 bases, with 19 bases between. Per germline, CDR1 MDHEN and CDR2 SYDVKM. This CDR3 is 17 amino acids long. CDR3 protein: CASSPRKGRVLNTEAFF. CDR3 DNA sequence: TGTGCCAGCAGTCCCCGAAAAGGGAGGGTCCTGAACACTGAAGCTTTCTTT.

This clone was seen only a few times. The rearrangement joins TRBV5-1 to TRBJ1-3, with 9 positions matching TRBD1. Germline V lookup: CDR1 SGHRS, CDR2 YFSETQ. The CDR3 loop spans 16 amino acids. V gave up 0 bases and J gave up 2 bases; unmatched junction bases: 3. Here the CDR3 DNA reads TGCGCCAGCAGCTTGGGGGACAGGGTCACTGGAAACACCATATATTTT. Translation gives CASSLGDRVTGNTIYF.

The chain recombines TRBV29-1 with TRBJ2-1, with D unresolved. The CDR3 is 12 residues long. Trimming left V 7 bases short and J 9 bases short, with 16 bases between. Germline V gene data show CDR1 as SQVTM and CDR2 as ANQGSEA. The CDR3 coding sequence is TGCAGCGGGAAAAGTACAGAACTTGAGCAGTTCTTC. This encodes CSGKSTELEQFF.

The chain carries TRBV5-1 and TRBJ2-1; 12 bases map to TRBD2. CDR1 is SGHRS, CDR2 YFSETQ, per germline. V trimming: 4 bases; J trimming: 9 bases; junction bases outside the gene matches: 11. This CDR3 is built from 16 residues. The CDR3 nucleotides read TGCGCCAGCAGCCCCCCTCCGGGACTAGCGGGTCCTGAGCAGTTCTTC. Protein product: CASSPPPGLAGPEQFF.

J is TRBJ1-5 and V is TRBV19; 7 nucleotides line up with TRBD1. Germline V gene sequence: CDR1 LNHDA, CDR2 SQIVND (reference sequence). This CDR3 has 18 residues. After removal of 6 bases from V and 0 bases from J, the junction contained 14 bases not matched to a gene. CDR3 coding DNA: TGTGCCAGTAGGACTCGACGGGACAGCCCTTATAGCAATCAGCCCCAGCATTTT. Protein: CASRTRRDSPYSNQPQHF.